This TCR beta chain was retrieved from a study of blood T cell repertoires in COVID-19. Across the study: Italy, Spain and the United States were the sources of the convalescent and acute COVID-19 samples. Sources were T cells, B-cell-depleted T cells, or PBMCs; the material itself was cDNA or gDNA.

The method was immunoSEQ multiplex PCR; TCRdb's version includes in-frame clones alone and lacks a portion of them. The repertoire holds 100,000 to 150,000 clones, with roughly 84% as singletons. The CDR3 spans 15 residues. Germline values: CDR1 SGDLS, CDR2 YYNGEE. V was clipped by 0 bases and J by 5 bases; unmatched bases: 7. Input material: peripheral blood. The sequence derives from a man aged 55 to 69 with acute or convalescent COVID-19. The J gene is TRBJ2-7, the V gene TRBV9, with 8 bases identical to TRBD2. Here the CDR3 reads CASSVVGGGFDEQYF. CDR3 DNA: TGTGCCAGCAGCGTAGTCGGCGGGGGGTTCGACGAGCAGTACTTC.